This T cell receptor (beta chain) was documented in a study of shared clonotypes between healthy human individuals. Overall study: For every donor, three CD4 naive, three CD4 memory, two CD8 naive and one CD8 memory plates were used.

Deep was the level used in running the assay. Genomic DNA (from each subset) was split evenly across several immunoSEQ plates. The repertoire was sequenced with immunoSEQ multiplex PCR; TCRdb's copy has only in-frame clones and lacks some. The sample consists of roughly 2,300,000 clones, about 90% of them appearing once. Trimming removed 6 bases at V and 0 bases at J, with 17 bases between. Germline V gives CDR1 MDHEN, CDR2 SYDVKM. CDR3 length: 16 residues. Sample: naive CD4+ T cells from PBMCs. Subset denoted: CD45RA+ positively selected. The chain employs TRBV28 and TRBJ1-2; maybe TRBD1 (5 bases). This TCR came from a man aged 18 to 30 in good health. Some clones in this sample may be carry-over from other donors' samples. The CDR3 here is CASRGLGPLPNYGYTF. The CDR3 coding sequence is TGTGCCAGCAGGGGCCTGGGACCGCTCCCTAACTATGGCTACACCTTC.